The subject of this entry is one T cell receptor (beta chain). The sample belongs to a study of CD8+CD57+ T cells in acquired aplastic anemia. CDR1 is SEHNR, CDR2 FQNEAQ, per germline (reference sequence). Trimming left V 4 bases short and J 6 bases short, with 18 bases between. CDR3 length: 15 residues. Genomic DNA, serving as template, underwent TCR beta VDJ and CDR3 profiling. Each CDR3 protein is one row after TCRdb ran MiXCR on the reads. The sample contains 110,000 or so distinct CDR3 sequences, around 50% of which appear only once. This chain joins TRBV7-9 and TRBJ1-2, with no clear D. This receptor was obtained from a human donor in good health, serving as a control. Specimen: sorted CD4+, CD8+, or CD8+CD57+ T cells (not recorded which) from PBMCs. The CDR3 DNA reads TGTGCCAGCAGCTCTGCTGAAGGAATGCTGCATGGCTACACCTTC. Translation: CASSSAEGMLHGYTF.